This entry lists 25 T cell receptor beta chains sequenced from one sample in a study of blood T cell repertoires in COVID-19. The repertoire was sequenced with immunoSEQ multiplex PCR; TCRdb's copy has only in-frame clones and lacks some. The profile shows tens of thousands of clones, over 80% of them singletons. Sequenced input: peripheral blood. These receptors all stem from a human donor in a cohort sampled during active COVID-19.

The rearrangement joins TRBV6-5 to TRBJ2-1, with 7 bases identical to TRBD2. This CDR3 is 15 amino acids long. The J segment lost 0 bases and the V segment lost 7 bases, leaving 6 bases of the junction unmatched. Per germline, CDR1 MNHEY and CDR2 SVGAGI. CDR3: CASTKLARSYNEQFF. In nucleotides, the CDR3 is TGTGCCAGCACAAAACTAGCGCGCTCCTACAATGAGCAGTTCTTC.

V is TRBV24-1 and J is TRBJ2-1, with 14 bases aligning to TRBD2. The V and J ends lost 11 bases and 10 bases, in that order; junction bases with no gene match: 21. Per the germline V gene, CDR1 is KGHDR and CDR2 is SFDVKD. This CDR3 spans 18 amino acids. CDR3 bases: TGTGCCAACCAACGGGACACCGATCGACTAGCGGGAGGGCGCGAGCAGTTCTTC. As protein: CANQRDTDRLAGGREQFF.

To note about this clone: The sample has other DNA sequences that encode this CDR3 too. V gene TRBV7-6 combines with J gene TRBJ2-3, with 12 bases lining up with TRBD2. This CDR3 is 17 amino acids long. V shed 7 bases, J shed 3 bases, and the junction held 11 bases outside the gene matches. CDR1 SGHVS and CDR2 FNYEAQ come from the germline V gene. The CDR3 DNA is TGTGCCAGCAAAAGGACTAGCGGGGCCCTTAGTACAGATACGCAGTATTTT. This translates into CASKRTSGALSTDTQYF.

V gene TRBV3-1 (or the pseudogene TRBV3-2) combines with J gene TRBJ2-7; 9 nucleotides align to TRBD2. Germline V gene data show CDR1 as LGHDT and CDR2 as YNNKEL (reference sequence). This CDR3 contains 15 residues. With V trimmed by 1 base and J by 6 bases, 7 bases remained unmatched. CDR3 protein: CASSQGSSGRFEQYF. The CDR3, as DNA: TGTGCCAGCAGCCAAGGATCCAGCGGGAGGTTCGAGCAGTACTTC.

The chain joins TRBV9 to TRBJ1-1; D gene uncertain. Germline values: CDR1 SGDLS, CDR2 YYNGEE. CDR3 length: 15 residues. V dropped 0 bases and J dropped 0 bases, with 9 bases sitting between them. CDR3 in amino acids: CASSVDYTMNTEAFF. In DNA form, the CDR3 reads TGTGCCAGCAGCGTAGATTACACTATGAACACTGAAGCTTTCTTT.

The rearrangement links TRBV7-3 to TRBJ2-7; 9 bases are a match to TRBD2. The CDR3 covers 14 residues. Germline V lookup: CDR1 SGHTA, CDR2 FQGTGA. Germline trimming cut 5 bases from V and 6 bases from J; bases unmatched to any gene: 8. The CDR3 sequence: CASSPWAGGAEQYF. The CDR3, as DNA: TGTGCCAGCAGCCCCTGGGCGGGAGGGGCCGAGCAGTACTTC.

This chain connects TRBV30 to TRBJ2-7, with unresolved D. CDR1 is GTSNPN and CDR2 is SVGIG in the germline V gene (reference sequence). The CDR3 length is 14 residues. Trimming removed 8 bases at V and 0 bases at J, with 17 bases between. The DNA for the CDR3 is TGTGCCAGCACCGGGTCGGTGAGCTCCTACGAGCAGTACTTC. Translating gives CASTGSVSSYEQYF.

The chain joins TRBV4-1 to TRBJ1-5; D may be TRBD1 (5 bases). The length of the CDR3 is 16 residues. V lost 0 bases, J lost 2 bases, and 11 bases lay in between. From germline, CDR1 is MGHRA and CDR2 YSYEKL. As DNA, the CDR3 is TGCGCCAGCAGCCAAGACCTTTTCAGGGGCAATCAGCCCCAGCATTTT. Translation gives CASSQDLFRGNQPQHF.

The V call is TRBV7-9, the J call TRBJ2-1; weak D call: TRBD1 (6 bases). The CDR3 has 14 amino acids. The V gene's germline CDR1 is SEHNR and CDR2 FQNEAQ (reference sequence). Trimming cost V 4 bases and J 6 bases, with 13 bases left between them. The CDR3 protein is CASSWGQVSNEQFF. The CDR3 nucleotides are TGTGCCAGCAGCTGGGGACAAGTTTCCAATGAGCAGTTCTTC.

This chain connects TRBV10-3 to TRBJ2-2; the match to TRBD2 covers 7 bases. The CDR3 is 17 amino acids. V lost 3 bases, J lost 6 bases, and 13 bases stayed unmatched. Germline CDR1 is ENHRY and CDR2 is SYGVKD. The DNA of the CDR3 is TGTGCCATCAGTGAAGCCCCCCCCGGCGGGAGTTCCGGGGAGCTGTTTTTT. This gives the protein CAISEAPPGGSSGELFF.

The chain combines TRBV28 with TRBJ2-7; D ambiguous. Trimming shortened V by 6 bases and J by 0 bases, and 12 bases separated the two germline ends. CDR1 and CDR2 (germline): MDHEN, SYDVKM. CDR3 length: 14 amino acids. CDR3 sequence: CASRQVGYSYEQYF. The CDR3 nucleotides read TGTGCCAGCAGACAAGTCGGGTACTCCTACGAGCAGTACTTC. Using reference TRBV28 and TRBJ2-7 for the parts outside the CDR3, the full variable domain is DVKVTQSSRYLVKRTGEKVFLECVQDMDHENMFWYRQDPGLGLRLIYFSYDVKMKEKGDIPEGYSVSREKKERFSLILESASTNQTSMYLCASRQVGYSYEQYFGPGTRLTVT.

The CDR3 protein is CASSEGGGEQFF. The CDR3, as DNA: TGTGCCAGCAGTGAGGGGGGTGGTGAGCAGTTCTTC. The chain links TRBV2 to TRBJ2-1; maybe TRBD2 (6 bases). Germline V CDR1 and CDR2: SNHLY, FYNNEI. The V end lost 3 bases, the J end lost 9 bases, and 9 bases lay between the germline ends. The CDR3 loop spans 12 amino acids.

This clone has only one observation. The CDR3 is CASSPYSGGGTGELFF. The CDR3 DNA sequence: TGTGCCAGCAGCCCGTATTCCGGGGGGGGCACCGGGGAGCTGTTTTTT. The rearrangement links TRBV3-1 (or the pseudogene TRBV3-2) to TRBJ2-2, with TRBD2 matching 8 bases. Germline CDR1 LGHDT, CDR2 YNNKEL (reference sequence). V gave up 4 bases and J gave up 4 bases; unmatched junction bases: 8. There are 16 residues in the CDR3.

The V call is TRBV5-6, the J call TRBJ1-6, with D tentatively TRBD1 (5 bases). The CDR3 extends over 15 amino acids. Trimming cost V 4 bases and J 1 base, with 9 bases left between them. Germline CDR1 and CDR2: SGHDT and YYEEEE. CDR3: CASSHQGSYNSPLHF. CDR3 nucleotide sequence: TGTGCCAGCAGCCATCAGGGTTCCTATAATTCACCCCTCCACTTT.

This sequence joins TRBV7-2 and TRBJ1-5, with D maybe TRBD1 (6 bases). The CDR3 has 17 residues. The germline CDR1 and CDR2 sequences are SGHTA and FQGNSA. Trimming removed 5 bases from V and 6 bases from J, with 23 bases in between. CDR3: CASSHGGGRGESQPQHF. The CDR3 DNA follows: TGTGCCAGCAGCCACGGGGGCGGGAGGGGGGAAAGTCAGCCCCAGCATTTT.

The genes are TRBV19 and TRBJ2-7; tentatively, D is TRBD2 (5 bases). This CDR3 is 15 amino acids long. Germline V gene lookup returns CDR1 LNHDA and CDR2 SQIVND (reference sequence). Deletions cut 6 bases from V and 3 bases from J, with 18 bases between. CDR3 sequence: CASSPIDGSGYEQYF. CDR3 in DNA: TGTGCCAGTAGCCCCATTGATGGGAGCGGCTACGAGCAGTACTTC.

The CDR3 protein is CASSVKAGEGYTF. The DNA of the CDR3 is TGTGCCAGCAGCGTAAAGGCAGGGGAGGGCTACACCTTC. This sequence joins TRBV9 and TRBJ1-2; maybe TRBD1 (6 bases). Germline CDR1 is SGDLS and CDR2 is YYNGEE. CDR3 length: 13 amino acids. With 1 base removed from V and 8 bases from J, the gap between germline ends came to 12 bases.

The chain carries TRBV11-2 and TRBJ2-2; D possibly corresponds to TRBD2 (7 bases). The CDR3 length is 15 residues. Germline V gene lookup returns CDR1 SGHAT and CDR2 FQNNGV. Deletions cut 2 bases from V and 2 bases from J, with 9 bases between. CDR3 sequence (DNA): TGTGCCAGCAGCTTAACGGGGGGCAACACCGGGGAGCTGTTTTTT. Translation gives CASSLTGGNTGELFF. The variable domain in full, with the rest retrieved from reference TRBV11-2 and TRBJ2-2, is EAGVAQSPRYKIIEKRQSVAFWCNPISGHATLYWYQQILGQGPKLLIQFQNNGVVDDSQLPKDRFSAERLKGVDSTLKIQPAKLEDSAVYLCASSLTGGNTGELFFGEGSRLTVL.

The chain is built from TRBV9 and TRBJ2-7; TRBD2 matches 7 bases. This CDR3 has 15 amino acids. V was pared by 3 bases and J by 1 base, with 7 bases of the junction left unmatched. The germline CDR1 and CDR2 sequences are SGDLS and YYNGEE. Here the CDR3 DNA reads TGTGCCAGCAGCGAAGACCCGGGGGGTTCCTACGAGCAGTACTTC. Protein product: CASSEDPGGSYEQYF.

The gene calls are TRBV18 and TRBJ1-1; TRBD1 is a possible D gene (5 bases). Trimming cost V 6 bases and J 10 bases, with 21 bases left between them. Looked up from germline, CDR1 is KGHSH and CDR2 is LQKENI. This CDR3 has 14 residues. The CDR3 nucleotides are TGTGCCAGCTCGCCAAAAACAGGCCGAGGCGGAGCTTTCTTT. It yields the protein CASSPKTGRGGAFF.

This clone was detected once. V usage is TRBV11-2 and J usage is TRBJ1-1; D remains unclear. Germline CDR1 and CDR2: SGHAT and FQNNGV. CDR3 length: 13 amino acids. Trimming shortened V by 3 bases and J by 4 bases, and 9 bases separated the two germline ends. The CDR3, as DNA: TGTGCCAGCAGCTTTAGTGAGGGCACTGAAGCTTTCTTT. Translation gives CASSFSEGTEAFF.

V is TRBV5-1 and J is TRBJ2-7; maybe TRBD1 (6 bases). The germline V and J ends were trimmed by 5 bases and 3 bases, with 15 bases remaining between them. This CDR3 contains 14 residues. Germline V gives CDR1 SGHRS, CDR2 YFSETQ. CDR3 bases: TGCGCCAGCAGTCAAGCACTACAGGGCTACGAGCAGTACTTC. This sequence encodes CASSQALQGYEQYF. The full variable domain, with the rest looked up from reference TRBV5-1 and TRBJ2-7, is KAGVTQTPRYLIKTRGQQVTLSCSPISGHRSVSWYQQTPGQGLQFLFEYFSETQRNKGNFPGRFSGRQFSNSRSEMNVSTLELGDSALYLCASSQALQGYEQYFGPGTRLTVT.

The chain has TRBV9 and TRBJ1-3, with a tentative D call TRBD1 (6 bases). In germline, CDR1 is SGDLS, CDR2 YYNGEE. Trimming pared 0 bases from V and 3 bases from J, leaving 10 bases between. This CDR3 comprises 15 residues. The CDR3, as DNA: TGTGCCAGCAGCGTAGCCTTACAGGGTGGAAACACCATATATTTT. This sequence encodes CASSVALQGGNTIYF.

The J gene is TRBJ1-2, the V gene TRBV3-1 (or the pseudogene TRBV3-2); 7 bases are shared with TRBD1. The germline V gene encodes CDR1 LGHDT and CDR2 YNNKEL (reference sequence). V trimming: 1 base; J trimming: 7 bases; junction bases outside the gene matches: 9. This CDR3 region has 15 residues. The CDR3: CASSQAGQAFGGYTF. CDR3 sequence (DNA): TGTGCCAGCAGCCAAGCAGGACAGGCCTTTGGTGGCTACACCTTC.

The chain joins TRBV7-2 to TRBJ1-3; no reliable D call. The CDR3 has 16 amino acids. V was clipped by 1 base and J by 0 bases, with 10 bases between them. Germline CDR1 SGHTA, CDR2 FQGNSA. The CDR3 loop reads CASSLVEAGSGNTIYF. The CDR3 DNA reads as TGTGCCAGCAGCTTAGTGGAAGCGGGCTCTGGAAACACCATATATTTT.